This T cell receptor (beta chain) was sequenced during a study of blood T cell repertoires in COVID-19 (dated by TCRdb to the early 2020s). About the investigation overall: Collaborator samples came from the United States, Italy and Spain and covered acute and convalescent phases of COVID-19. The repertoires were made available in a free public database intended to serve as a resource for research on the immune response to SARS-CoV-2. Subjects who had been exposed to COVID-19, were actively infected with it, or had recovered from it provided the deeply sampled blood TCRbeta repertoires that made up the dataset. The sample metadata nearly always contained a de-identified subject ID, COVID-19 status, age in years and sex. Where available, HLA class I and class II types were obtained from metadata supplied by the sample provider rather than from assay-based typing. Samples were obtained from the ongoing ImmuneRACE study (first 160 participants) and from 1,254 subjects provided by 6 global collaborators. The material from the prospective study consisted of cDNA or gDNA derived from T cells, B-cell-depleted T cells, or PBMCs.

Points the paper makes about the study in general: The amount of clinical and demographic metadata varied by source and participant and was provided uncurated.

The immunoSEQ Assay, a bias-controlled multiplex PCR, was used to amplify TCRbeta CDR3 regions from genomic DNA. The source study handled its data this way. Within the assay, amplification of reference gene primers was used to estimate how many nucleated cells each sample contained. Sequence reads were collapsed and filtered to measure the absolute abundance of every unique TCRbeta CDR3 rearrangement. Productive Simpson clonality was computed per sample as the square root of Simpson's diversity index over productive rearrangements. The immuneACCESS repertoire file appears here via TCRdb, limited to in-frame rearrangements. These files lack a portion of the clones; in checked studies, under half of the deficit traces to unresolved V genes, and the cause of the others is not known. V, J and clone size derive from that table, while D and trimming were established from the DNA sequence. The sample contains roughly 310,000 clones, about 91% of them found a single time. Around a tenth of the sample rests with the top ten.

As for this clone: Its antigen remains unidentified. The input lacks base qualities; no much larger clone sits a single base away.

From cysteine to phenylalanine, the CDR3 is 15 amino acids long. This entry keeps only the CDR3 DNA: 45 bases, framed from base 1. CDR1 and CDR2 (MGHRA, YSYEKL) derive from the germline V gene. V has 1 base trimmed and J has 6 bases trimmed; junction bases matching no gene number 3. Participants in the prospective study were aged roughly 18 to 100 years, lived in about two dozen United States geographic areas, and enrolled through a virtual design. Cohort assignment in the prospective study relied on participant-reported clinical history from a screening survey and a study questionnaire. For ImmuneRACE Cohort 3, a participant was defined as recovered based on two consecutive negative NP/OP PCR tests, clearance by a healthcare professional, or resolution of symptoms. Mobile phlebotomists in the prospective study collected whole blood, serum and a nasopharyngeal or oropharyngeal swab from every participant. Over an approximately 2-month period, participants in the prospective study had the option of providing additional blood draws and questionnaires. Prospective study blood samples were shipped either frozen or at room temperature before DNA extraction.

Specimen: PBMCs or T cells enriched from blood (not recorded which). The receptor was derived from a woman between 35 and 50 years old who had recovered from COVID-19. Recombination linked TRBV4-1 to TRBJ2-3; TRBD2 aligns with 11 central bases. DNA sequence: TGCGCCAGCAGCCAAGGAATAGCGGGAGGGGATACGCAGTATTTT. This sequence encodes CASSQGIAGGDTQYF.